This T cell receptor beta chain was sequenced during a study of blood T cells in healthy people across ages. The second PCR ran roughly 6 to 11 cycles with a sample-barcoded 5' primer and J-beta primers. Carrying 12 random nucleotides, a template-switch adaptor labeled each individual cDNA molecule. Via MiXCR, TCRdb re-called the 5' RACE reads, giving one row per CDR3 protein. The table records about 1.4 million distinct CDR3 sequences, approximately 59% of them present only once. V lost 11 bases, J lost 1 base, and 7 bases stayed unmatched. The CDR3 is made up of 13 amino acids. Germline CDR1 reads KGHSH; CDR2 reads LQKENI.

The rearrangement joins TRBV18 to TRBJ2-7; TRBD2 matches 8 bases. The clonotype comes from a man between 18 and 35 years old in good health. The sequenced sample consisted of blood. CDR3 in DNA: TGTGCCGGCGGGCGGGAGGTTTCCTACGAGCAGTACTTC. Translated, it gives CAGGREVSYEQYF.